The 32 T cell receptor beta chains below all came from one sample that was sequenced in a study of shared clonotypes between healthy human individuals. Sequencing was performed with immunoSEQ multiplex PCR; in TCRdb, only in-frame clones are kept and a portion is missing. The sample has over a million clones, 96% seen once. Sample: naive CD4+ T cells sorted from blood. Sample subset: CD45RA+ positively selected. Every receptor here comes from a man aged 25-40 years in good health.

The chain combines TRBV29-1 with TRBJ1-4; D is possibly TRBD1 (6 bases). The CDR3 has 12 residues. From germline, CDR1 is SQVTM and CDR2 ANQGSEA. V shed 6 bases and J shed 5 bases, with 10 bases lying between them. CDR3 sequence (DNA): TGCAGCGTCGGACAGCTCAATGAAAAACTGTTTTTT. Encoded protein: CSVGQLNEKLFF.

The chain combines TRBV27 with TRBJ2-3; D ambiguous. Trimming took off 0 bases at V and 2 bases at J, with 6 bases between the two ends. The germline V gene has CDR1 MNHEY and CDR2 SMNVEV (reference sequence). The CDR3 totals 14 residues. The CDR3 sequence: CASSLSSHTDTQYF. Here the CDR3 DNA reads TGTGCCAGCAGTTTATCGTCACACACAGATACGCAGTATTTT.

The rearrangement joins TRBV5-6 to TRBJ2-7, with a weak D call TRBD2 (5 bases). The CDR3 is 13 amino acids. From germline, CDR1 is SGHDT and CDR2 YYEEEE. V gave up 0 bases and J gave up 7 bases, with 11 bases separating them. This CDR3 is CASSLGLPGEQYF. CDR3 coding DNA: TGTGCCAGCAGCTTGGGACTACCGGGTGAGCAGTACTTC.

The chain is built from TRBV11-2 and TRBJ2-5; no clear D gene. V was trimmed by 1 base and J by 9 bases, leaving 15 bases between them. The length of the CDR3 is 14 residues. From germline, CDR1 is SGHAT and CDR2 FQNNGV. CDR3 protein: CASSLVSWARAQYF. Written as DNA, the CDR3 is TGTGCCAGCAGCTTAGTTTCCTGGGCCCGGGCCCAGTACTTC.

This clone was recorded only once. This chain uses TRBV19 with TRBJ2-3; TRBD2 is a possible D gene (7 bases). CDR1 LNHDA and CDR2 SQIVND come from the germline V gene (reference sequence). The V gene lost 10 bases and the J gene lost 0 bases, with 38 bases spanning the gap. The length of the CDR3 is 22 residues. The CDR3 sequence is CANASQAGPGGGIFFSTDTQYF. The CDR3 region has the DNA TGTGCCAACGCTAGCCAAGCGGGGCCAGGCGGGGGCATCTTCTTTAGCACAGATACGCAGTATTTT.

The rearrangement links TRBV5-1 to TRBJ2-5, with D unclear. Looked up from germline, CDR1 is SGHRS and CDR2 is YFSETQ. The germline V and J ends were trimmed by 0 bases and 2 bases, with 11 bases remaining between them. The CDR3 contains 15 residues. This CDR3 is CASSLDPGEQETQYF. The DNA for the CDR3 is TGCGCCAGCAGCTTGGATCCAGGAGAACAAGAGACCCAGTACTTC.

The chain uses TRBV7-9 and TRBJ1-4, with 9 positions matching TRBD1. The CDR3 length is 15 residues. Per the germline V gene, CDR1 is SEHNR and CDR2 is FQNEAQ (reference sequence). V was pared by 3 bases and J by 7 bases, with 6 bases of the junction left unmatched. This chain's CDR3 is CASSFGGTGIEKLFF. CDR3 sequence (DNA): TGTGCCAGCAGCTTTGGGGGGACAGGGATTGAAAAACTGTTTTTT.

This sequence joins TRBV6-1 and TRBJ2-7; D is undetermined. The CDR3 is 12 residues long. The V end was cut by 5 bases, the J end by 2 bases, with 7 bases between. CDR1 and CDR2 from the germline V gene are MNHNS and SASEGT. The CDR3 loop reads CASSPTAYEQYF. Here the CDR3 DNA reads TGTGCCAGCAGTCCTACTGCCTACGAGCAGTACTTC.

In the case of this clone: The sample contains more than one DNA sequence encoding this CDR3. V and J are TRBV7-3 and TRBJ2-5; D may match TRBD1 or TRBD2 (6 bases each). This CDR3 is 13 amino acids long. V lost 1 base and J lost 5, with 8 bases in between. Germline-derived CDR1 and CDR2 are SGHTA and FQGTGA. The CDR3 DNA follows: TGTGCCAGCAGCTTAAGAGGGGGGGAGACCCAGTACTTC. Its translation is CASSLRGGETQYF.

The V call is TRBV28, the J call TRBJ2-7; D assignment may be TRBD1 or TRBD2 (5 bases each). Trimming shortened V by 2 bases and J by 0 bases, and 8 bases separated the two germline ends. The CDR3 is 14 amino acids. Germline values: CDR1 MDHEN, CDR2 SYDVKM. The chain's CDR3 is CASSLARGSYEQYF. The CDR3, as DNA: TGTGCCAGCAGTTTAGCGAGGGGCTCCTACGAGCAGTACTTC.

The genes are TRBV6-1 and TRBJ1-3, with D hard to call. V was shortened by 4 bases and J by 1 base, with 2 bases between the two germline ends. This CDR3 is built from 12 residues. Germline CDR1 and CDR2: MNHNS and SASEGT. The CDR3, as DNA: TGTGCCAGCAGTGCATCTGGAAACACCATATATTTT. Protein product: CASSASGNTIYF.

CDR3 nucleotide sequence: TGTGCCAGCCGTCCCTCGGGAGGAGACTATGGCTACACCTTC. Its translation is CASRPSGGDYGYTF. The rearrangement joins TRBV6-1 to TRBJ1-2; the D is unclear. CDR3 length: 14 residues. CDR1 MNHNS and CDR2 SASEGT come from the germline V gene. Trimming removed 8 bases at V and 3 bases at J, with 16 bases between.

The chain couples TRBV27 to TRBJ2-5, with TRBD2 matching 9 bases. This CDR3 region has 15 residues. CDR1 is MNHEY and CDR2 is SMNVEV in the germline V gene (reference sequence). The ends lost 6 bases at V and 4 bases at J; junction bases unmatched: 9. The CDR3 DNA is TGTGCCAGCAGCAGCATAGCGGGAGTTGGAGAGACCCAGTACTTC. This sequence encodes CASSSIAGVGETQYF.

This rearrangement joins TRBV11-2 to TRBJ2-5, with no clear D. Trimming left V 3 bases short and J 2 bases short, with 10 bases between. Germline V gives CDR1 SGHAT, CDR2 FQNNGV. This CDR3 region has 14 residues. The CDR3 region has the DNA TGTGCCAGCAGCTTTGGAAATCATCAAGAGACCCAGTACTTC. Its protein product is CASSFGNHQETQYF.

The V call is TRBV27, the J call TRBJ1-2; 7 nucleotides align to TRBD1. V was pared by 5 bases and J by 8 bases, with 8 bases of the junction left unmatched. The germline V gene has CDR1 MNHEY and CDR2 SMNVEV (reference sequence). The CDR3 consists of 13 residues. The CDR3: CASSGGQAVGYTF. The CDR3 DNA reads as TGTGCCAGCAGTGGCGGACAGGCCGTGGGCTACACCTTC.

This clone was detected only once. The chain uses TRBV6-1 and TRBJ2-3; TRBD2 matches at 11 bases. CDR1 is MNHNS, CDR2 SASEGT, per germline. With 4 bases clipped from V and 2 bases from J, the junction kept 11 bases outside the gene matches. The CDR3 has 18 amino acids. The CDR3 DNA follows: TGTGCCAGCAGTGGGGCTAGCGGGAGGTCCTTTGCCACAGATACGCAGTATTTT. Encoded protein: CASSGASGRSFATDTQYF.

This chain links TRBV6-1 with TRBJ2-7, with TRBD2 matching over 11 bases. The CDR3 loop spans 15 amino acids. The germline CDR1 and CDR2 sequences are MNHNS and SASEGT. V dropped 4 bases and J dropped 4; count of bases not matched to a gene: 6. This CDR3 reads CASSVSLAGGYEQYF. The CDR3 region has the DNA TGTGCCAGCAGTGTCTCGCTAGCGGGAGGTTACGAGCAGTACTTC.

This clone was recorded only once. The chain recombines TRBV11-1 with TRBJ2-5, with 15 bases matching TRBD2. The CDR3 consists of 16 residues. Looked up from germline, CDR1 is SGHAT and CDR2 is FQDESV (reference sequence). Unmatched junction bases numbered 6, after V lost 5 bases and J lost 5 bases. CDR3 residues: CASSPGLAGGSETQYF. For the CDR3, the DNA is TGTGCCAGCAGCCCGGGACTAGCGGGAGGATCTGAGACCCAGTACTTC. Variable domain in full (rest from reference TRBV11-1 and TRBJ2-5): EAEVAQSPRYKITEKSQAVAFWCDPISGHATLYWYRQILGQGPELLVQFQDESVVDDSQLPKDRFSAERLKGVDSTLKIQPAELGDSAMYLCASSPGLAGGSETQYFGPGTRLLVL.

The chain has TRBV27 and TRBJ2-1, with 7 bases aligning to TRBD1. The germline V gene has CDR1 MNHEY and CDR2 SMNVEV (reference sequence). The V gene end was trimmed by 6 bases and the J gene end by 7 bases; junction bases not matched to a gene: 9. The CDR3 contains 14 residues. The chain's CDR3 is CASSPWTGPNEQFF. The DNA of the CDR3 is TGTGCCAGCAGCCCATGGACAGGACCGAATGAGCAGTTCTTC.

The chain uses TRBV10-3 and TRBJ2-5; the match to TRBD2 covers 9 bases. J lost 5 bases, V lost 4 bases, and 2 bases had no gene match. Germline assignment: CDR1 ENHRY and CDR2 SYGVKD. CDR3 size: 13 residues. The CDR3 protein is CAISVLAGETQYF. CDR3 nucleotides: TGTGCCATCAGTGTTCTAGCGGGGGAGACCCAGTACTTC.

The chain couples TRBV7-9 to TRBJ2-1; 8 bases line up with TRBD2. V trimming: 0 bases; J trimming: 4 bases; junction bases outside the gene matches: 8. Germline CDR1 SEHNR, CDR2 FQNEAQ (reference sequence). The length of the CDR3 is 17 residues. CDR3 loop: CASSLARSSGTYNEQFF. The CDR3, as DNA: TGTGCCAGCAGCTTAGCGCGAAGTAGCGGGACGTACAATGAGCAGTTCTTC.

This clone was seen a single time. This chain joins TRBV27 and TRBJ2-5; D gene ambiguous. The germline V gene encodes CDR1 MNHEY and CDR2 SMNVEV (reference sequence). The CDR3 length is 15 residues. V lost 3 bases, J lost 7 bases, and 18 bases lay in between. Here the CDR3 DNA reads TGTGCCAGCAGTTTTTCCCCCCCAGCCATTGGGACCCAGTACTTC. Translated: CASSFSPPAIGTQYF.

The chain couples TRBV10-1 to TRBJ2-1, with TRBD2 identical over 9 bases. Germline V gives CDR1 WNHNN, CDR2 SYGVQD (reference sequence). The CDR3 sequence is 13 residues long. The V segment lost 10 bases and the J segment 7 bases; nucleotides outside the gene matches: 8. The CDR3 spells CATREAGGNEQFF. The DNA of the CDR3 is TGCGCCACCCGGGAGGCGGGGGGGAATGAGCAGTTCTTC.

Of note for this clone: This sample also contains other DNA sequences that code for the same CDR3. The rearrangement uses TRBV30 and TRBJ2-7; D is possibly TRBD1 or TRBD2 (5 bases each). The CDR3 totals 13 residues. Germline CDR1 and CDR2: GTSNPN and SVGIG (reference sequence). V lost 3 bases, J lost 0 bases, and 9 bases lay in between. CDR3: CAWSRDVSYEQYF. The CDR3 nucleotides read TGTGCCTGGAGCCGGGACGTCTCCTACGAGCAGTACTTC.

The genes are TRBV4-2 and TRBJ2-2; 13 bases agree with TRBD2. This CDR3 contains 17 residues. Germline assignment: CDR1 LGHNA and CDR2 YNFKEQ. Unmatched junction bases numbered 1, after V lost 3 bases and J lost 0 bases. The CDR3 is CASSHGTSGTNTGELFF. The CDR3 DNA reads TGTGCCAGCAGCCATGGGACTAGCGGGACGAACACCGGGGAGCTGTTTTTT.

V and J are TRBV19 and TRBJ1-2; no definite D call. The CDR3 runs 13 residues. V was shortened by 3 bases and J by 3 bases, with 8 bases between the two germline ends. Germline V gives CDR1 LNHDA, CDR2 SQIVND (reference sequence). The CDR3 sequence: CASSISSDYGYTF. The CDR3 DNA sequence: TGTGCCAGTAGTATTTCTTCCGACTATGGCTACACCTTC. Combining the CDR3 with reference TRBV19 and TRBJ1-2 gives the whole variable domain DGGITQSPKYLFRKEGQNVTLSCEQNLNHDAMYWYRQDPGQGLRLIYYSQIVNDFQKGDIAEGYSVSREKKESFPLTVTSAQKNPTAFYLCASSISSDYGYTFGSGTRLTVV.

The J gene is TRBJ1-2, the V gene TRBV7-9; 8 bases are a match to TRBD1. CDR1 is SEHNR, CDR2 FQNEAQ, per germline (reference sequence). Trimming removed 0 bases from V and 8 bases from J; junction bases left unmatched: 5. The CDR3 length is 14 residues. The CDR3 is CASSLAPGGGGYTF. DNA for the CDR3: TGTGCCAGCAGCTTAGCGCCAGGGGGCGGCGGCTACACCTTC.

The rearrangement links TRBV9 to TRBJ2-5; 7 bases agree with TRBD1. V trimming: 3 bases; J trimming: 5 bases; junction bases outside the gene matches: 10. The V gene's germline CDR1 is SGDLS and CDR2 YYNGEE. This CDR3 has 15 amino acids. CDR3 nucleotide sequence: TGTGCCAGCAGCGCGCGACAGGGTGCCTTGGAGACCCAGTACTTC. It specifies CASSARQGALETQYF.

J is TRBJ2-7 and V is TRBV27; 7 bases agree with TRBD1. The CDR3 has 17 residues. From germline, CDR1 is MNHEY and CDR2 SMNVEV (reference sequence). V shed 6 bases, J shed 3 bases, and the junction held 17 bases outside the gene matches. The CDR3 here is CASSDPITGVNYYEQYF. The DNA for the CDR3 is TGTGCCAGCAGCGATCCTATAACAGGGGTGAACTACTACGAGCAGTACTTC.

The chain uses TRBV4-1 and TRBJ1-5; tentatively, D is TRBD1 (5 bases). This CDR3 has 15 amino acids. The ends were cut back, 1 base at V and 3 bases at J, with 10 bases in the middle. The germline gives CDR1 MGHRA, CDR2 YSYEKL. CDR3 region: CASSQGQGNNQPQHF. In nucleotides, the CDR3 is TGCGCCAGCAGCCAAGGGCAGGGAAACAATCAGCCCCAGCATTTT.

The chain couples TRBV6-8 to TRBJ2-6, with a possible D match to TRBD2 (6 bases). V shed 1 base and J shed 0 bases, with 16 bases lying between them. The V gene's germline CDR1 is MNHGY and CDR2 SAAAGT. The CDR3 runs 19 residues. CDR3 residues: CASSYLRTTNVSGANVLTF. The DNA for the CDR3 is TGTGCCAGCAGTTACTTAAGGACTACTAACGTCTCTGGGGCCAACGTCCTGACTTTC.

The chain links TRBV7-2 to TRBJ2-5; D unclear. CDR1 is SGHTA and CDR2 is FQGNSA in the germline V gene. The CDR3 length is 13 residues. Between the trimmed V and J ends, which lost 1 base and 7 bases, there was a span of 10 bases. CDR3 sequence: CASSLEAAVTQYF. As DNA, the CDR3 is TGTGCCAGCAGCTTAGAAGCCGCGGTGACCCAGTACTTC.